The table lists the clone carrying this T cell receptor beta chain with a few counts. The antigen is undetermined. A universal primer site and UMIs were added as TCR cDNA was made by 5'RACE template switching. MiXCR, run by TCRdb on the 5' RACE reads, gives a single entry per CDR3 protein. This table has about 260,000 distinct CDR3 sequences, 13% appearing once. This specimen belongs to a study of T cells after yellow fever vaccination. Points from the study as a whole: Post-booster reappearance was seen for most primary-vaccination clones (roughly 96% CD4, roughly 86% CD8).

V gave up 2 bases and J gave up 8 bases, with 16 bases separating them. The CDR3 runs to 15 residues. In germline, CDR1 is MNHEY, CDR2 SMNVEV (reference sequence). The chain is built from TRBV27 and TRBJ2-4, with D unclear. Source: CD4+ T cells sorted from PBMCs, taken 45 days after the yellow fever booster vaccination. This clonotype originated in a man between 25 and 39 years old who received the YFV17D yellow fever vaccine. The CDR3 reads CASSLMGPGYDIQYF. As DNA, the CDR3 is TGTGCCAGCAGTTTAATGGGCCCTGGGTATGACATTCAGTACTTC.